The sample holds a few counts of the clone carrying this TCR beta chain. Its antigen is unidentified. Building of the TCR beta libraries involved iRepertoire HTBI primers and Arm-PCR of CDR3 regions. Via MiXCR, TCRdb re-called the multiplex PCR reads, giving one row per CDR3 protein. The sample includes roughly 700,000 distinct CDR3 sequences, around 32% of them seen just once. The data stem from a study of regulatory T cells in long-lasting Graves disease. Time point reported: persistent/refractory GD, antithyroid drugs over 5 years with positive TRAb. RNA isolated from PBMCs was used to make the TCR library. Findings and caveats of the study: TCR diversity was lower in persistent than newly diagnosed Graves' disease.

Sequences were derived from peripheral blood mononuclear cells (PBMCs), sampled when the disease was refractory, from a patient treated with antithyroid drugs. This receptor was obtained from a female donor with Graves disease.

In nucleotides, the CDR3 is TGTGCCAGTAGTATAGCACGGGGAACTGAAGCTTTCTTT. Protein sequence: CASSIARGTEAFF. The chain carries TRBV19 and TRBJ1-1; unclear D gene. Germline lookup yields CDR1 LNHDA and CDR2 SQIVND (reference sequence). This CDR3 region has 13 residues. Trimming removed 1 base from V and 5 bases from J, with 8 bases in between.